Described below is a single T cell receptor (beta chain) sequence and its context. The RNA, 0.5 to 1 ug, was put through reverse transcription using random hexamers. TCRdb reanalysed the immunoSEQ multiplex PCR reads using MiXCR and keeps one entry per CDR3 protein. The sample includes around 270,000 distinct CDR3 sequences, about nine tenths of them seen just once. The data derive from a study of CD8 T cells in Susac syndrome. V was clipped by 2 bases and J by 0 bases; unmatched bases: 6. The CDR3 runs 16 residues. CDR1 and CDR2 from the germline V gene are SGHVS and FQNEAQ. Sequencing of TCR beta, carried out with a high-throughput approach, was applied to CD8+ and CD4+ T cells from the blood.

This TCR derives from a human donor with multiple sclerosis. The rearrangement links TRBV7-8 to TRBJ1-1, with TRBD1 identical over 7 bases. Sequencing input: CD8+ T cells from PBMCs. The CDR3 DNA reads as TGTGCCAGCAGCTTATATGCAGGGGGGATGAACACTGAAGCTTTCTTT. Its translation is CASSLYAGGMNTEAFF.